These 10 T cell receptor beta chains originate from one sample sequenced in a study of blood T cell repertoires in COVID-19. Sequenced by immunoSEQ multiplex PCR; TCRdb stores in-frame clones only, minus some. The profile shows about 250,000 clones, roughly 88% of them singletons. Sequencing was performed on peripheral blood. These receptors all come from a woman of 80 years or more with COVID-19, enrolled during active disease.

The chain uses TRBV6-2 or TRBV6-3 and TRBJ2-5; TRBD1 is a possible D gene (5 bases). Trimming took 4 bases from V and 3 from J, leaving 12 bases between them. The CDR3 extends over 14 amino acids. Looked up from germline, CDR1 is MNHEY and CDR2 is SVGEGT. The CDR3 nucleotides are TGTGCCAGCAGTTCCCGACAGAAAGAAGAGACCCAGTACTTC. This encodes CASSSRQKEETQYF.

The chain recombines TRBV27 with TRBJ1-3; a possible D gene is TRBD1 (6 bases). Per the germline V gene, CDR1 is MNHEY and CDR2 is SMNVEV (reference sequence). This CDR3 contains 15 residues. V was cut by 5 bases and J by 3 bases, with 14 bases left in between. CDR3 DNA: TGTGCCAGCAGTCAAAATCGGGACATTGGAAACACCATATATTTT. Its protein is CASSQNRDIGNTIYF.

The V gene is TRBV5-1, the J gene TRBJ1-3; 8 nucleotides line up with TRBD1. This CDR3 spans 12 amino acids. CDR1 is SGHRS and CDR2 is YFSETQ in the germline V gene. Losses at the gene ends were 1 base for V and 9 bases for J; bases not matched to a gene: 0. The CDR3 coding sequence is TGCGCCAGCAGCTTGACAGGGGGCACCATATATTTT. This translates into CASSLTGGTIYF.

The chain employs TRBV9 and TRBJ2-7; 13 bases line up with TRBD2. Germline CDR1 SGDLS, CDR2 YYNGEE. With V trimmed by 5 bases and J by 6 bases, 8 bases remained unmatched. The CDR3 is made up of 15 amino acids. Here the CDR3 DNA reads TGTGCCAGCAGTTGGACTAGCGGGGGATTTGTCGAGCAGTACTTC. It is translated as CASSWTSGGFVEQYF.

The V gene is TRBV19, the J gene TRBJ2-1; D is possibly TRBD1 (5 bases). CDR1 LNHDA and CDR2 SQIVND come from the germline V gene (reference sequence). V shed 8 bases and J shed 4 bases, with 6 bases lying between them. The CDR3 runs 11 residues. CDR3 bases: TGTGCCAGTGGACAATACAATGAGCAGTTCTTC. Translated, it gives CASGQYNEQFF.

J is TRBJ2-1 and V is TRBV5-1; TRBD1 matches 7 bases. The V and J ends lost 4 bases and 2 bases, in that order; junction bases with no gene match: 9. CDR3 size: 16 residues. Germline V gene data show CDR1 as SGHRS and CDR2 as YFSETQ. The CDR3 protein is CASSLVGGQTYNEQFF. In DNA, the CDR3 is TGCGCCAGCAGCCTGGTAGGGGGACAGACCTACAATGAGCAGTTCTTC.

A few counts support this clone. This sequence joins TRBV7-8 and TRBJ1-6; D possibly corresponds to TRBD1 (6 bases). V was cut by 7 bases and J by 10 bases, with 14 bases left in between. The CDR3 runs to 13 residues. Germline V gene lookup returns CDR1 SGHVS and CDR2 FQNEAQ. The CDR3, as DNA: TGTGCCAGCACCCACAGGGACGGATCACCCCTCCACTTT. Translating gives CASTHRDGSPLHF.

This clone came up once. The chain recombines TRBV7-3 with TRBJ2-1, with 7 nucleotides matching TRBD2. Trimming removed 5 bases from V and 6 bases from J; junction bases left unmatched: 13. The germline CDR1 and CDR2 sequences are SGHTA and FQGTGA. This CDR3 region has 16 residues. CDR3 region: CASSRQGGGEFNEQFF. The CDR3, as DNA: TGTGCCAGCAGCAGACAAGGCGGGGGTGAGTTCAATGAGCAGTTCTTC. Combining the CDR3 with reference TRBV7-3 and TRBJ2-1 gives the whole variable domain GAGVSQTPSNKVTEKGKYVELRCDPISGHTALYWYRQSLGQGPEFLIYFQGTGAADDSGLPNDRFFAVRPEGSVSTLKIQRTERGDSAVYLCASSRQGGGEFNEQFFGPGTRLTVL.

The V and J genes are TRBV7-8 and TRBJ2-7; 8 nucleotides agree with TRBD2. Trimming cost V 3 bases and J 12 bases; bases outside gene matches: 10. Germline CDR1 and CDR2: SGHVS and FQNEAQ. The CDR3 length is 13 residues. The CDR3 DNA reads TGTGCCAGCAGCTTGGGGATCCGGGGGGGTTGGTACGTC. Amino acids: CASSLGIRGGWYV.

CDR3 amino acids: CASSPYPGPGEAFF. In DNA, the CDR3 is TGTGCCAGCAGTCCGTACCCAGGGCCCGGAGAAGCTTTCTTT. This chain joins TRBV27 and TRBJ1-1; D might be TRBD1 (5 bases). The CDR3 extends over 14 amino acids. Per the germline V gene, CDR1 is MNHEY and CDR2 is SMNVEV (reference sequence). Deletions cut 5 bases from V and 8 bases from J, with 18 bases between.